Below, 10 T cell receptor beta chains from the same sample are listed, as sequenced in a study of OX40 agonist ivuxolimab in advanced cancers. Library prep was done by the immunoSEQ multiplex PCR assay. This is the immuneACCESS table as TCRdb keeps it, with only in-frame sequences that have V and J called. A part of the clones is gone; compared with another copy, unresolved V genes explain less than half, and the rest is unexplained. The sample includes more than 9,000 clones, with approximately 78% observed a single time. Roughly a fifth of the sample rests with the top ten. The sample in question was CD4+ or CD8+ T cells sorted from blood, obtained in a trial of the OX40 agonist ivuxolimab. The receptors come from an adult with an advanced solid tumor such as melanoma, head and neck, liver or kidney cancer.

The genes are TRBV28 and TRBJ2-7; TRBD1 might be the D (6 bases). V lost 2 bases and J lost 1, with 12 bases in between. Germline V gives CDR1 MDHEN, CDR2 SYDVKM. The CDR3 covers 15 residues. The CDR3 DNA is TGTGCCAGCAGTTTAGGACAGAGCTATTCCTACGAGCAGTACTTC. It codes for CASSLGQSYSYEQYF.

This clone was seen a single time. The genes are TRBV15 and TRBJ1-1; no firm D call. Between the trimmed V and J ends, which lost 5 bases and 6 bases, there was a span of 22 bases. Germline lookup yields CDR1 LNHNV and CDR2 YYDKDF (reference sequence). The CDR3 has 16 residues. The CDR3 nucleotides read TGTGCCACCAGCGGGAGGTCGTGGCAAGGGATTGCTGAAGCTTTCTTT. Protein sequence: CATSGRSWQGIAEAFF.

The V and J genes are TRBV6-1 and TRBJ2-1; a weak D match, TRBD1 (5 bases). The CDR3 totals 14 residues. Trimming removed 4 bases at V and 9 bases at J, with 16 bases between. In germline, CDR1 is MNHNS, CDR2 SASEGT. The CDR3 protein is CASSVRALSLEQFF. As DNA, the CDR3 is TGTGCCAGCAGTGTCAGGGCCCTCTCTCTTGAGCAGTTCTTC.

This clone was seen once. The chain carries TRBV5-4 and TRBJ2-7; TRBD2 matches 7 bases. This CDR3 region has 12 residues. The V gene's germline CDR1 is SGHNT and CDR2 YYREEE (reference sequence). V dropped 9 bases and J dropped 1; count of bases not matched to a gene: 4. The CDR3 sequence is CATRGVSYEQYF. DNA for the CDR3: TGTGCCACCCGGGGGGTTTCCTACGAGCAGTACTTC.

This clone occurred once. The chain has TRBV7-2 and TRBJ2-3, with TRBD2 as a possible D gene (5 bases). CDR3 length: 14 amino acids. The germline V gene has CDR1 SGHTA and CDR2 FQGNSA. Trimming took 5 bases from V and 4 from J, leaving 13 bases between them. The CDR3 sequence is CASSPSGGPDTQYF. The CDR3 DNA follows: TGTGCCAGCAGCCCCTCCGGAGGTCCAGATACGCAGTATTTT.

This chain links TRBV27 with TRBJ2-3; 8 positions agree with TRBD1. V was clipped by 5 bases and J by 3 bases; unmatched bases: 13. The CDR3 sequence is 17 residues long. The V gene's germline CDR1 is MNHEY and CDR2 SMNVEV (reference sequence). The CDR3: CASSLLRGTGRTDTQYF. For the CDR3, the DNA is TGTGCCAGCAGTCTCCTTCGGGGGACAGGAAGAACAGATACGCAGTATTTT.

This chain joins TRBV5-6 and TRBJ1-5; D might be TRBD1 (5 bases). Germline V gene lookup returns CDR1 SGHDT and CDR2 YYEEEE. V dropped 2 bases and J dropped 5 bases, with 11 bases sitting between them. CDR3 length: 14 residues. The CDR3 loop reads CASSFRGLYQPQHF. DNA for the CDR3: TGTGCCAGCAGCTTCCGGGGCTTGTATCAGCCCCAGCATTTT.

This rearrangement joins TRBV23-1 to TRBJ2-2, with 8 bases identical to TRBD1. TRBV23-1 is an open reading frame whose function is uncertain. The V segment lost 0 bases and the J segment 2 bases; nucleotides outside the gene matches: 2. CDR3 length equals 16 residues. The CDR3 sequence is CASSQSPGGNTGELFF. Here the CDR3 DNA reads TGCGCCAGCAGTCAATCGCCAGGGGGCAACACCGGGGAGCTGTTTTTT.

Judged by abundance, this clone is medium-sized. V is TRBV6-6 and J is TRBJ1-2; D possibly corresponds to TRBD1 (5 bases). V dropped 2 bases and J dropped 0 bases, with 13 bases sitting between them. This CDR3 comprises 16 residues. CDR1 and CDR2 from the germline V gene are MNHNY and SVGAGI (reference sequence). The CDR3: CASSYPNDSSNYGYTF. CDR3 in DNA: TGTGCCAGCAGTTACCCTAACGACAGCTCTAACTATGGCTACACCTTC.

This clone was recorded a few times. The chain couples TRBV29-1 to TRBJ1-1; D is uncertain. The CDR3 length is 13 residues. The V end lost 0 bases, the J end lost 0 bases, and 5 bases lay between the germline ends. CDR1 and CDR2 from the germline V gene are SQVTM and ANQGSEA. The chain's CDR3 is CSVEDGLNTEAFF. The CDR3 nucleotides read TGCAGCGTTGAAGACGGATTGAACACTGAAGCTTTCTTT.